This T cell receptor (beta chain) was documented in a study of identical twins. V was clipped by 5 bases and J by 0 bases, with 15 bases between them. CDR1 SEHNR and CDR2 FQNEAQ come from the germline V gene (reference sequence). The CDR3 extends over 16 amino acids. This clonotype was counted ten times or more. TCRdb analysed the 5' RACE reads with MiXCR anew, one entry per CDR3 protein. The table includes approximately 300,000 distinct CDR3 sequences, roughly 9.8% detected once. This sample was shared with a second study, whose subject was yellow fever vaccine responses in identical twins.

The genes are TRBV7-9 and TRBJ2-3; tentative D call: TRBD2 (5 bases). The sequenced material came from CD8+ T cells sorted from blood. This sequence originates from a woman between 18 and 29 years old in good health. CDR3 in DNA: TGTGCCAGCAGCCCCCGAAGGAGCGGTAGCACAGATACGCAGTATTTT. Residues: CASSPRRSGSTDTQYF.